Presented here are 13 T cell receptor beta chains from one specimen sequenced in a study of blood T cell repertoires in COVID-19. The protocol was immunoSEQ multiplex PCR, while the TCRdb copy is restricted to in-frame clones and leaves out a portion. The table shows some 53,000 clones, with roughly nine tenths occurring only once. The sequenced material came from peripheral blood. Source of these receptors: a man between 60 and 75 years old with active COVID-19.

This clone appeared a few times. V usage is TRBV7-3 and J usage is TRBJ2-2, with TRBD1 matching over 7 bases. The ends lost 5 bases at V and 4 bases at J; junction bases unmatched: 4. Germline V gene lookup returns CDR1 SGHTA and CDR2 FQGTGA. The CDR3 has 14 amino acids. In DNA form, the CDR3 reads TGTGCCAGCAGCCAGGGGGTGCTCACCGGGGAGCTGTTTTTT. Amino acid sequence: CASSQGVLTGELFF.

This clone appeared a single time. The chain has TRBV29-1 and TRBJ1-1; D may be TRBD1 (6 bases). The CDR3 consists of 12 residues. Trimming cost V 2 bases and J 7 bases, with 11 bases left between them. The germline CDR1 and CDR2 sequences are SQVTM and ANQGSEA. CDR3 loop: CSVEYRAYEAFF. Written as DNA, the CDR3 is TGCAGCGTTGAATACAGGGCTTATGAAGCTTTCTTT.

The rearrangement uses TRBV28 and TRBJ2-1; D perhaps matches TRBD1 (6 bases). V was trimmed by 3 bases and J by 9 bases, leaving 21 bases between them. This CDR3 contains 16 residues. Germline-derived CDR1 and CDR2 are MDHEN and SYDVKM. CDR3 amino acids: CASSFPLWTEGIEQFF. DNA for the CDR3: TGTGCCAGCAGTTTCCCTTTGTGGACAGAGGGAATTGAGCAGTTCTTC.

In its sample, this clone was seen a few times. This chain uses TRBV9 with TRBJ1-6; D not certain. Deletions cut 0 bases from V and 10 bases from J, with 11 bases between. This CDR3 region has 14 residues. The germline V gene encodes CDR1 SGDLS and CDR2 YYNGEE. The CDR3 DNA reads as TGTGCCAGCAGCGTAGAGGTCCGGGGATCACCCCTCCACTTT. It codes for CASSVEVRGSPLHF.

This clone occurred once. The chain is built from TRBV9 and TRBJ1-1; maybe TRBD1 (5 bases). Trimming left V 7 bases short and J 0 bases short, with 10 bases between. Germline V gene data show CDR1 as SGDLS and CDR2 as YYNGEE. The CDR3 runs to 13 residues. The CDR3 region is CASATQVNTEAFF. The CDR3 DNA reads TGTGCCAGCGCGACACAGGTGAACACTGAAGCTTTCTTT.

The rearrangement links TRBV5-4 to TRBJ2-5; maybe TRBD1 (6 bases). The V and J ends lost 0 bases and 4 bases respectively, with 13 bases between them. The CDR3 loop spans 15 amino acids. Germline V lookup: CDR1 SGHNT, CDR2 YYREEE (reference sequence). For the CDR3, the DNA is TGTGCCAGCAGCTTGGTTACAGGGCGGGCAGAGACCCAGTACTTC. Translating gives CASSLVTGRAETQYF.

J is TRBJ2-7 and V is TRBV18; a weak D match, TRBD2 (6 bases). Germline-derived CDR1 and CDR2 are KGHSH and LQKENI. Between the trimmed V and J ends, which lost 4 bases and 2 bases, there was a span of 15 bases. The CDR3 runs to 15 residues. The CDR3 loop is CASSLNSGAAYEQYF. The CDR3 DNA reads TGTGCCAGCTCACTGAATAGCGGTGCGGCCTACGAGCAGTACTTC.

The chain recombines TRBV5-5 with TRBJ2-2; D might be TRBD2 (7 bases). Germline V CDR1 and CDR2: SGHKS, YYEKEE (reference sequence). The V end was cut by 1 base, the J end by 1 base, with 11 bases between. The CDR3 contains 16 residues. This chain's CDR3 is CASSLWEGENTGELFF. The CDR3 region has the DNA TGTGCCAGCAGCTTGTGGGAGGGGGAGAACACCGGGGAGCTGTTTTTT.

This clone came up a few times. The rearrangement links TRBV24-1 to TRBJ2-2, with 10 bases lining up with TRBD1. The CDR3 runs 15 residues. J was trimmed by 4 bases and V by 5 bases; bases with no gene match: 3. Looked up from germline, CDR1 is KGHDR and CDR2 is SFDVKD. DNA of the CDR3: TGTGCCACCAGTGGCCGGACAGGGGGCACCGGGGAGCTGTTTTTT. Its translation is CATSGRTGGTGELFF.

This clone was counted between two and nine times. This rearrangement joins TRBV2 to TRBJ1-6; D might be TRBD1 (6 bases). The germline V gene encodes CDR1 SNHLY and CDR2 FYNNEI. Trimming cost V 0 bases and J 2 bases, with 14 bases left between them. The length of the CDR3 is 18 residues. The CDR3 is CASSEARGRDTYNSPLHF. Written as DNA, the CDR3 is TGTGCCAGCAGTGAAGCGCGAGGCAGGGACACCTATAATTCACCCCTCCACTTT.

The chain combines TRBV28 with TRBJ2-7; 9 nucleotides agree with TRBD1. This CDR3 contains 15 residues. Germline-derived CDR1 and CDR2 are MDHEN and SYDVKM. V lost 6 bases to trimming and J lost 2 bases; unmatched junction nucleotides: 8. This CDR3 is CASSGTGIGTYEQYF. The CDR3 bases are TGTGCCAGCAGCGGGACAGGGATCGGGACCTACGAGCAGTACTTC. Full variable domain (remainder filled in from reference TRBV28 and TRBJ2-7): DVKVTQSSRYLVKRTGEKVFLECVQDMDHENMFWYRQDPGLGLRLIYFSYDVKMKEKGDIPEGYSVSREKKERFSLILESASTNQTSMYLCASSGTGIGTYEQYFGPGTRLTVT.

In this sample, this clone turned up once. The chain is built from TRBV4-2 and TRBJ1-2; tentative D call: TRBD1 (5 bases). The CDR3 has 14 residues. V lost 4 bases and J 8 bases, leaving 17 bases between the germline ends. Germline V gene sequence: CDR1 LGHNA, CDR2 YNFKEQ. The CDR3 nucleotides are TGTGCCAGCAGCCTCAGGGATGATGGGGGGGGCTACACCTTC. Amino acids: CASSLRDDGGGYTF.

The rearrangement joins TRBV4-3 to TRBJ2-2, with D maybe TRBD1 (5 bases). Germline V gene sequence: CDR1 LGHNA, CDR2 YSLEER. The ends were cut back, 1 base at V and 3 bases at J, with 12 bases in the middle. The length of the CDR3 is 16 residues. CDR3: CASSQGFRADTGELFF. The CDR3 DNA reads TGCGCCAGCAGCCAAGGTTTCAGGGCGGACACCGGGGAGCTGTTTTTT.